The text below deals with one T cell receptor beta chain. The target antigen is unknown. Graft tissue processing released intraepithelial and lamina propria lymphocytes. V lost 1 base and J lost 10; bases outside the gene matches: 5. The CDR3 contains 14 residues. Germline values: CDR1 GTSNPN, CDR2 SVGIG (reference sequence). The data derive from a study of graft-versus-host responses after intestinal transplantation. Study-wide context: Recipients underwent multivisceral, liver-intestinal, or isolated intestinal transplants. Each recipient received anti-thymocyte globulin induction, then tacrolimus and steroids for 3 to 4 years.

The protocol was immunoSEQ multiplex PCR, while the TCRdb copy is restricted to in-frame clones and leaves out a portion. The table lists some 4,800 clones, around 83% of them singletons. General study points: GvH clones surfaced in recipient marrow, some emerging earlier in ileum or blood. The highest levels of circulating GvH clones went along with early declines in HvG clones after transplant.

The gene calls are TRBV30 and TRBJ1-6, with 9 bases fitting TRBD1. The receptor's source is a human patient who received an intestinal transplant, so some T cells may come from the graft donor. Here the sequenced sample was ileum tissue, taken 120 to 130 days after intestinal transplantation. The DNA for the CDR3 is TGTGCCTGGAGTGGGGGACAGGGCGGGTCACCCCTCCACTTT. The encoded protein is CAWSGGQGGSPLHF. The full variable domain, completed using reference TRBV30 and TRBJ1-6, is SQTIHQWPATLVQPVGSPLSLECTVEGTSNPNLYWYRQAAGRGLQLLFYSVGIGQISSEVPQNLSASRPQDRQFILSSKKLLLSDSGFYLCAWSGGQGGSPLHFGNGTRLTVT.